This T cell receptor (beta chain) is from a study of shared clonotypes between healthy human individuals. The data were produced by immunoSEQ multiplex PCR, yet TCRdb's version contains in-frame clones alone and is incomplete. The sample consists of about 1,800,000 clones, just under 95% of them appearing once. Study-level results: Sampling involved blood alone; tissue repertoires likely differ.

Details on this clone: The antigen remains undetermined.

The naive CD8 subset, CD45RO-negative cells positively selected for CCR7, excluded terminally differentiated effector memory CD45RA+ cells. Study donors comprised healthy, HIV-negative adults devoid of recent acute infection or vaccination. The CDR3 consists of 14 residues. Germline values: CDR1 MGHRA, CDR2 YSYEKL. V was cut by 4 bases and J by 1 base, with 10 bases left in between. Material for sequencing was naive CD8+ T cells sorted from blood. The V and J genes are TRBV4-1 and TRBJ1-1; D call uncertain. The TCR comes from a man in his late teens or twenties in good health. The CDR3 is CASSPGHGNTEAFF. In DNA form, the CDR3 reads TGCGCCAGCAGCCCTGGCCATGGGAACACTGAAGCTTTCTTT.